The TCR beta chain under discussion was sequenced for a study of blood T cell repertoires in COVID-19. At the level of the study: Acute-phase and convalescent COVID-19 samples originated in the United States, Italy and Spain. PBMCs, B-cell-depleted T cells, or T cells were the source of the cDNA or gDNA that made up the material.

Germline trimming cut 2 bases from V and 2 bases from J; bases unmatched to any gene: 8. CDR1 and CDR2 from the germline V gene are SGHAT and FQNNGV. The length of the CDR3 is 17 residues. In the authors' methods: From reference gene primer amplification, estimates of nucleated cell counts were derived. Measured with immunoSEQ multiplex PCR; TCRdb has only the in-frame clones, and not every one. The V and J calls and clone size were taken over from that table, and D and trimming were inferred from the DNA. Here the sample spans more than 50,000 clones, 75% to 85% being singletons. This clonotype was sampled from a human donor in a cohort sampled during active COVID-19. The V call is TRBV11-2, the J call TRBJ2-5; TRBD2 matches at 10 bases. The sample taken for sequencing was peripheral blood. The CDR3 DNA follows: TGTGCCAGCAGCTTAAAGAGGTCTAGCGGGGGACAAGAGACCCAGTACTTC. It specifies CASSLKRSSGGQETQYF.